The present entry profiles one TCR beta chain with its context. This sample stems from a study of OX40 agonist ivuxolimab in advanced cancers. Looked up from germline, CDR1 is MGHRA and CDR2 is YSYEKL. The trim removed 2 bases at V and 4 bases at J, leaving 10 bases unmatched. There are 18 residues in the CDR3. The assay was immunoSEQ multiplex PCR, and TCRdb's table has in-frame clones only and misses some. The sample lists some 87,000 clones; about 92% were seen once. People who had autoimmune disease history or systemic immunosuppression were excluded. The rearrangement links TRBV4-1 to TRBJ2-7; 14 nucleotides agree with TRBD2. The sample consisted of CD4+ or CD8+ T cells sorted from blood, taken in a trial of the OX40 agonist ivuxolimab. The origin of this receptor is an adult with an advanced solid tumor such as melanoma, head and neck, liver or kidney cancer. The CDR3 region is CASSQHALRTSGRYEQYF. DNA of the CDR3: TGCGCCAGCAGCCAACACGCCCTTCGGACTAGCGGGAGGTACGAGCAGTACTTC.